One and the same sample provided the 28 T cell receptor beta chains below, sequenced in a study of cytomegalovirus exposure and HLA in healthy donors. The study ran its PCR with 60 Vbeta and 13 Jbeta primers. Sequencing was performed with immunoSEQ multiplex PCR; in TCRdb, only in-frame clones are kept and a portion is missing. The repertoire holds 100,000 to 150,000 clones, roughly 85% seen once, with roughly 1.2% in the top ten. Sequencing used PBMCs. The receptors come from a boy between 10 and 17 years old in good health and CMV-seronegative.

The rearrangement joins TRBV4-1 to TRBJ2-7; the match to TRBD1 covers 10 bases. The length of the CDR3 is 15 residues. V lost 0 bases, J lost 3 bases, and 2 bases stayed unmatched. Germline CDR1 reads MGHRA; CDR2 reads YSYEKL. The CDR3 DNA sequence: TGCGCCAGCAGCCAAGATAGGGACAGGGGCTACGAGCAGTACTTC. Its protein is CASSQDRDRGYEQYF.

The chain employs TRBV27 and TRBJ1-1; weak D call: TRBD1 (5 bases). With 0 bases removed from V and 10 bases from J, the gap between germline ends came to 18 bases. The CDR3 is 15 residues long. CDR1 MNHEY and CDR2 SMNVEV come from the germline V gene (reference sequence). The CDR3 loop reads CASSLSKDSGGGAFF. In nucleotides, the CDR3 is TGTGCCAGCAGTTTATCGAAGGACTCCGGGGGGGGAGCTTTCTTT.

The chain uses TRBV27 and TRBJ1-2; the D is unclear. There are 15 residues in the CDR3. V lost 0 bases and J lost 3, with 11 bases in between. The germline gives CDR1 MNHEY, CDR2 SMNVEV (reference sequence). CDR3 sequence: CASSLSERLDYGYTF. The CDR3 DNA reads TGTGCCAGCAGTTTATCCGAGAGGTTAGACTATGGCTACACCTTC.

This rearrangement joins TRBV5-4 to TRBJ2-3, with 10 bases fitting TRBD2. This CDR3 contains 17 residues. Germline lookup yields CDR1 SGHNT and CDR2 YYREEE (reference sequence). V trimming: 4 bases; J trimming: 1 base; junction bases outside the gene matches: 9. The CDR3 DNA sequence: TGTGCCAGCAGCCCGGACGAGCTAGCGGGGGGCACAGATACGCAGTATTTT. Amino acid sequence: CASSPDELAGGTDTQYF.

V usage is TRBV5-4 and J usage is TRBJ2-5, with D hard to call. From germline, CDR1 is SGHNT and CDR2 YYREEE (reference sequence). This CDR3 comprises 13 residues. Deletions cut 4 bases from V and 3 bases from J, with 10 bases between. In DNA form, the CDR3 reads TGTGCCAGCAGCCCTGAAGAGGAAGAGACCCAGTACTTC. Translating it yields CASSPEEEETQYF.

The rearrangement joins TRBV27 to TRBJ2-7; tentative D call: TRBD2 (6 bases). The CDR3 length is 15 residues. The germline V gene encodes CDR1 MNHEY and CDR2 SMNVEV (reference sequence). Trimming cost V 4 bases and J 0 bases, with 13 bases left between them. Here the CDR3 reads CASSSDYLSSYEQYF. The CDR3 DNA reads TGTGCCAGCAGTTCGGACTATCTGAGCTCCTACGAGCAGTACTTC.

V is TRBV6-4 and J is TRBJ1-2; the match to TRBD1 covers 9 bases. CDR1 is MRHNA and CDR2 is SNTAGT in the germline V gene. J lost 8 bases, V lost 3 bases, and 10 bases had no gene match. The CDR3 loop spans 15 amino acids. CDR3 loop: CASSDPGTGYRGYTF. The CDR3 DNA is TGTGCCAGCAGTGATCCCGGGACAGGGTATAGAGGCTACACCTTC.

The rearrangement joins TRBV9 to TRBJ2-1; 8 positions match TRBD1. The CDR3 extends over 15 amino acids. The trim removed 0 bases at V and 7 bases at J, leaving 6 bases unmatched. CDR1 is SGDLS and CDR2 is YYNGEE in the germline V gene. The CDR3 region has the DNA TGTGCCAGCAGCGTAGACAGGGGGTTGATTAATGAGCAGTTCTTC. This translates into CASSVDRGLINEQFF.

The V gene is TRBV6-5, the J gene TRBJ1-1; D is possibly TRBD1 (6 bases). Germline lookup yields CDR1 MNHEY and CDR2 SVGAGI. Trimming removed 0 bases from V and 3 bases from J, with 14 bases in between. This CDR3 has 16 amino acids. This chain's CDR3 is CASSYSGRGKDTEAFF. In nucleotides, the CDR3 is TGTGCCAGCAGTTACTCCGGAAGGGGGAAGGACACTGAAGCTTTCTTT.

The chain employs TRBV2 and TRBJ2-1, with a weak D call TRBD1 (7 bases). CDR3 length: 13 amino acids. The germline CDR1 and CDR2 sequences are SNHLY and FYNNEI. V was trimmed by 3 bases and J by 8 bases, leaving 11 bases between them. For the CDR3, the DNA is TGTGCCAGCAGTGATCAGGGGGGCGATGAGCAGTTCTTC. Translation: CASSDQGGDEQFF. Looking up the rest from reference TRBV2 and TRBJ2-1 gives the full variable domain: EPEVTQTPSHQVTQMGQEVILRCVPISNHLYFYWYRQILGQKVEFLVSFYNNEISEKSEIFDDQFSVERPDGSNFTLKIRSTKLEDSAMYFCASSDQGGDEQFFGPGTRLTVL.

This chain links TRBV7-2 with TRBJ2-3; 7 bases fit TRBD2. This CDR3 has 17 amino acids. Germline V gene sequence: CDR1 SGHTA, CDR2 FQGNSA. The ends lost 5 bases at V and 0 bases at J; junction bases unmatched: 11. CDR3 bases: TGTGCCAGCAGCCTCCAGTCTAGCGGCCTAAGCACAGATACGCAGTATTTT. Its translation is CASSLQSSGLSTDTQYF.

V and J are TRBV30 and TRBJ2-7; D is possibly TRBD2 (5 bases). Germline V gene lookup returns CDR1 GTSNPN and CDR2 SVGIG (reference sequence). The CDR3 loop spans 14 amino acids. Trimming cost V 0 bases and J 5 bases, with 14 bases left between them. In DNA, the CDR3 is TGTGCCTGGAGTGTACGCTCTCGCGGGCACGAGCAGTACTTC. Translation: CAWSVRSRGHEQYF.

The genes are TRBV27 and TRBJ1-4; 7 nucleotides line up with TRBD1. The germline gives CDR1 MNHEY, CDR2 SMNVEV (reference sequence). V was pared by 6 bases and J by 2 bases, with 6 bases of the junction left unmatched. There are 15 residues in the CDR3. CDR3 amino acids: CASSLLQGTNEKLFF. CDR3 bases: TGTGCCAGCAGCCTACTACAGGGGACTAATGAAAAACTGTTTTTT.

V and J are TRBV6-5 and TRBJ2-1; 7 nucleotides match TRBD1. Germline V lookup: CDR1 MNHEY, CDR2 SVGAGI. CDR3 length: 15 residues. Trimming cost V 4 bases and J 0 bases; bases outside gene matches: 3. CDR3 DNA sequence: TGTGCCAGCAGTTCCGGGACAGCCTCCTACAATGAGCAGTTCTTC. Its translation is CASSSGTASYNEQFF.

V and J are TRBV29-1 and TRBJ2-7; a possible D gene is TRBD2 (5 bases). Germline CDR1 SQVTM, CDR2 ANQGSEA. The germline V and J ends were trimmed by 7 bases and 3 bases, with 13 bases remaining between them. The CDR3 consists of 12 residues. The CDR3: CSGGGTHYEQYF. CDR3 nucleotide sequence: TGCAGCGGCGGAGGTACCCACTACGAGCAGTACTTC.

V usage is TRBV6-5 and J usage is TRBJ2-7; possible D gene TRBD2, 6 bases. With 2 bases removed from V and 6 bases from J, the gap between germline ends came to 11 bases. The CDR3 contains 13 residues. Germline values: CDR1 MNHEY, CDR2 SVGAGI. CDR3: CASSYRLDREQYF. The CDR3 DNA reads TGTGCCAGCAGTTACCGACTAGACCGCGAGCAGTACTTC.

This clone was recorded a few times. The rearrangement uses TRBV27 and TRBJ1-1; no clear D gene. The CDR3 totals 16 residues. In germline, CDR1 is MNHEY, CDR2 SMNVEV (reference sequence). The ends were cut back, 5 bases at V and 1 base at J, with 17 bases in the middle. The CDR3 region has the DNA TGTGCCAGCAGTCCAACGGTCTCTGAGTGGAACACTGAAGCTTTCTTT. It yields the protein CASSPTVSEWNTEAFF.

The chain employs TRBV10-1 and TRBJ1-1; D unresolved. CDR3 length: 11 amino acids. Germline V gene sequence: CDR1 WNHNN, CDR2 SYGVQD (reference sequence). The V gene lost 9 bases and the J gene lost 3 bases, with 8 bases spanning the gap. The CDR3 DNA follows: TGCGCCAGACGGGGTGACACTGAAGCTTTCTTT. The encoded protein is CARRGDTEAFF.

This clone occurred a few times. As DNA, the CDR3 is TGTGCCAGCATCAGGACTAGCGGAGGGGCCTACGAGCAGTACTTC. Translating it yields CASIRTSGGAYEQYF. This chain uses TRBV6-5 with TRBJ2-7; 10 bases are shared with TRBD2. V shed 7 bases, J shed 2 bases, and the junction held 8 bases outside the gene matches. This CDR3 region has 15 residues. Germline V gene lookup returns CDR1 MNHEY and CDR2 SVGAGI.

V gene TRBV5-1 combines with J gene TRBJ1-1, with a weak D call TRBD1 (5 bases). The CDR3 is 12 amino acids. Trimming removed 5 bases at V and 3 bases at J, with 8 bases between. Germline V gives CDR1 SGHRS, CDR2 YFSETQ. CDR3: CASRWGDTEAFF. DNA of the CDR3: TGCGCCAGCAGATGGGGGGACACTGAAGCTTTCTTT.

The V call is TRBV7-6, the J call TRBJ1-1; D perhaps matches TRBD1 (6 bases). Trimming removed 3 bases from V and 1 base from J, with 9 bases in between. Germline CDR1 reads SGHVS; CDR2 reads FNYEAQ. The CDR3 contains 14 residues. This chain's CDR3 is CASSLTGGNTEAFF. CDR3 DNA: TGTGCCAGCAGCTTGACAGGAGGGAACACTGAAGCTTTCTTT. Filled out from reference TRBV7-6 and TRBJ1-1, the complete variable domain reads GAGVSQSPRYKVTKRGQDVALRCDPISGHVSLYWYRQALGQGPEFLTYFNYEAQQDKSGLPNDRFSAERPEGSISTLTIQRTEQRDSAMYRCASSLTGGNTEAFFGQGTRLTVV.

The chain links TRBV5-4 to TRBJ2-2; unclear D gene. The CDR3 extends over 14 amino acids. CDR1 and CDR2 (germline): SGHNT, YYREEE (reference sequence). Trimming pared 4 bases from V and 2 bases from J, leaving 9 bases between. This chain's CDR3 is CASSAIRNTGELFF. In DNA, the CDR3 is TGTGCCAGCAGCGCTATCCGTAACACCGGGGAGCTGTTTTTT.

This clone was seen a few times. The chain combines TRBV6-5 with TRBJ2-3; D not resolved. Trimming took off 6 bases at V and 4 bases at J, with 17 bases between the two ends. Germline-derived CDR1 and CDR2 are MNHEY and SVGAGI. This CDR3 comprises 15 residues. The CDR3 sequence is CASSPTTWASDTQYF. CDR3 DNA sequence: TGTGCCAGCAGCCCTACCACATGGGCTTCAGATACGCAGTATTTT.

The chain is built from TRBV7-7 and TRBJ2-5; D possibly corresponds to TRBD2 (5 bases). V lost 1 base to trimming and J lost 4 bases, with 13 bases between them. In germline, CDR1 is SSHAT, CDR2 FNYEAQ (reference sequence). The CDR3 has 15 residues. In DNA, the CDR3 is TGTGCCAGCAGCTTAGGCACCGGAGGTGCAGAGACCCAGTACTTC. Encoded protein: CASSLGTGGAETQYF.

CDR3 DNA sequence: TGTGCCAGCAGCTCGTCCGGGGGGGAGCAGTACTTC. It yields the protein CASSSSGGEQYF. The chain couples TRBV5-6 to TRBJ2-7, with TRBD2 identical over 7 bases. CDR3 length equals 12 residues. Germline V gene lookup returns CDR1 SGHDT and CDR2 YYEEEE. The ends lost 3 bases at V and 7 bases at J; junction bases unmatched: 4.

The chain couples TRBV4-1 to TRBJ1-4, with D possibly being TRBD1 (5 bases). CDR3 length equals 15 residues. V lost 4 bases and J lost 3, with 12 bases in between. The germline V gene encodes CDR1 MGHRA and CDR2 YSYEKL. CDR3 loop: CASSRPDRANEKLFF. CDR3 in DNA: TGCGCCAGCAGCCGTCCTGACAGAGCTAATGAAAAACTGTTTTTT.

V and J are TRBV7-2 and TRBJ2-7, with 7 bases lining up with TRBD1. Per germline, CDR1 SGHTA and CDR2 FQGNSA. The CDR3 sequence is 13 residues long. With 4 bases clipped from V and 4 bases from J, the junction kept 4 bases outside the gene matches. CDR3 protein: CASSSTGSYEQYF. CDR3 coding DNA: TGTGCCAGCAGCTCGACAGGGTCTTACGAGCAGTACTTC. Full variable domain (rest looked up from reference TRBV7-2 and TRBJ2-7): GAGVSQSPSNKVTEKGKDVELRCDPISGHTALYWYRQSLGQGLEFLIYFQGNSAPDKSGLPSDRFSAERTGGSVSTLTIQRTQQEDSAVYLCASSSTGSYEQYFGPGTRLTVT.

This clone was counted a single time. The chain combines TRBV30 with TRBJ1-1; D gene unclear. The CDR3 covers 13 residues. Germline assignment: CDR1 GTSNPN and CDR2 SVGIG (reference sequence). V was shortened by 2 bases and J by 4 bases, with 11 bases between the two germline ends. CDR3 residues: CAWSTRGSTEAFF. The CDR3 DNA is TGTGCCTGGAGTACCAGAGGTAGCACTGAAGCTTTCTTT.